Presented here are 5 T cell receptor beta chains from one specimen sequenced in a study of blood T cell repertoires in COVID-19 (TCRdb year 2020). The protocol used for the library was the immunoSEQ multiplex PCR assay. The table was pulled from immuneACCESS by TCRdb, which kept in-frame rearrangements only. Such tables lose some clones; where checked, under half of the loss comes from unresolved V genes, and the rest has no known cause. Within this sample are roughly 230,000 clones, with approximately 81% of them counted one time only. The ten largest account for 5% to 7.5% of the sample. The sample was PBMCs or T cells enriched from blood (not recorded which). All receptors derive from a woman aged 50 to 60 who had been exposed to COVID-19.

The chain carries TRBV28 and TRBJ2-4; D is perhaps TRBD2 (5 bases). The CDR3 is 15 residues long. Germline CDR1 is MDHEN and CDR2 is SYDVKM. V dropped 5 bases and J dropped 8 bases, with 19 bases sitting between them. The CDR3 sequence: CASSVPGKPSDIQYF. The CDR3 nucleotides read TGTGCCAGCAGTGTTCCCGGGAAACCCTCTGACATTCAGTACTTC. Together with reference TRBV28 and TRBJ2-4, the CDR3 gives the full variable domain: DVKVTQSSRYLVKRTGEKVFLECVQDMDHENMFWYRQDPGLGLRLIYFSYDVKMKEKGDIPEGYSVSREKKERFSLILESASTNQTSMYLCASSVPGKPSDIQYFGAGTRLSVL.

This clone has only a few counts. CDR3 amino acids: CASRRTNRGPNSPLHF. CDR3 DNA: TGTGCCAGCAGACGGACCAACAGGGGGCCAAATTCACCCCTCCACTTT. This rearrangement joins TRBV2 to TRBJ1-6, with 9 bases lining up with TRBD1. The CDR3 length is 16 residues. With V trimmed by 6 bases and J by 7 bases, 10 bases remained unmatched. CDR1 is SNHLY, CDR2 FYNNEI, per germline. The complete variable domain, with remaining parts taken from reference TRBV2 and TRBJ1-6, reads EPEVTQTPSHQVTQMGQEVILRCVPISNHLYFYWYRQILGQKVEFLVSFYNNEISEKSEIFDDQFSVERPDGSNFTLKIRSTKLEDSAMYFCASRRTNRGPNSPLHFGNGTRLTVT.

The genes are TRBV7-9 and TRBJ1-2; D gene uncertain. This CDR3 contains 14 residues. Looked up from germline, CDR1 is SEHNR and CDR2 is FQNEAQ (reference sequence). The V end lost 1 base, the J end lost 2 bases, and 8 bases lay between the germline ends. The CDR3 is CASSLVNSNYGYTF. For the CDR3, the DNA is TGTGCCAGCAGCTTAGTCAATAGCAACTATGGCTACACCTTC.

This clone was counted once. J is TRBJ2-3 and V is TRBV11-2; 15 bases match TRBD2. CDR1 and CDR2 from the germline V gene are SGHAT and FQNNGV. The CDR3 has 19 amino acids. The V gene end was trimmed by 4 bases and the J gene end by 7 bases; junction bases not matched to a gene: 15. This chain's CDR3 is CASSSAGLAGGQIVNTQYF. In DNA, the CDR3 is TGTGCCAGCAGCTCAGCGGGACTAGCGGGGGGTCAGATTGTGAATACGCAGTATTTT.

This clone showed up just a few times. This chain connects TRBV30 to TRBJ1-6; weak D call: TRBD1 (6 bases). Germline V gives CDR1 GTSNPN, CDR2 SVGIG (reference sequence). This CDR3 has 12 amino acids. V gave up 5 bases and J gave up 16 bases, with 18 bases separating them. The CDR3 DNA reads TGTGCCTGGGGGGGCCCGGTACGGTCGCTCCACTTT. Residues: CAWGGPVRSLHF.